Listed below are T cell receptor beta chains from one sample, sequenced in a study of blood T cells in healthy people across ages. TCRdb reprocessed the 5' RACE reads with MiXCR, giving one entry per CDR3 protein. The data contain roughly 1.4 million distinct CDR3 sequences, 55% to 75% of them seen just once; the ten biggest clones take up 6.5% to 8%. The sample comprised blood. These receptors originate from a man aged 18 to 30 in good health. CDR3s include the opening cysteine and the closing phenylalanine or tryptophan. A D gene is named only where the DNA matches it firmly. Rows may omit the clone size; those that give it use once, few, many or a size class.

J: TRBJ1-4
D: -
size: few
V: TRBV20-1
DNA: TGCAGTGCTAGACCCCCGGCGATAGGGGTAACTAATGAAAAACTGTTTTTT
CDR3: CSARPPAIGVTNEKLFF

J: TRBJ2-5
D: TRBD1
size: -
V: TRBV4-1
DNA: TGCGCCAGCAGCCCGTCGACAGGGAGACATGAGCAGTACTTC
CDR3: CASSPSTGRHEQYF

J: TRBJ2-1
D: TRBD2
size: -
V: TRBV13
DNA: TGTGCCAGCAGCTTAGGAGGTAGCGGGGGTGCCTACAATGAGCAGTTCTTC
CDR3: CASSLGGSGGAYNEQFF

J: TRBJ2-1
D: TRBD2
size: few
V: TRBV7-2
DNA: TGTGCCAGCAGCCCCCAAGCTGGCGGGGGGGAGGATGAGCAGTTCTTC
CDR3: CASSPQAGGGEDEQFF

J: TRBJ2-7
D: TRBD1
size: -
V: TRBV20-1
DNA: TGCAGTGCTAGTTTGCCCGGACAGGGGTCACACGAGCAGTACTTC
CDR3: CSASLPGQGSHEQYF

J: TRBJ2-1
D: TRBD1
size: -
V: TRBV20-1
DNA: TGCAGTGCCCCCCGGGACAGGGGATTTGTCAATGAGCAGTTCTTC
CDR3: CSAPRDRGFVNEQFF

J: TRBJ2-3
D: -
size: once
V: TRBV6-5
DNA: TGTGCCAGCAAGCGGCAGGGGGGTGGAGATACGCAGTATTTT
CDR3: CASKRQGGGDTQYF

J: TRBJ2-5
D: -
size: few
V: TRBV29-1
DNA: TGCAGCGTTGAAGATCGGCAGACCCAAGAGACCCAGTACTTC
CDR3: CSVEDRQTQETQYF

J: TRBJ2-6
D: -
size: -
V: TRBV7-9
DNA: TGTGCCAGCAGCTTATTATCAGGGATCTCTGGGGCCAACGTCCTGACTTTC
CDR3: CASSLLSGISGANVLTF

J: TRBJ2-1
D: TRBD2
size: few
V: TRBV5-1
DNA: TGCGCCAGCAGCTTGATAACTAGCGGGGAGGGCAATGAGCAGTTCTTC
CDR3: CASSLITSGEGNEQFF

J: TRBJ2-3
D: -
size: -
V: TRBV21-1
DNA: TGTGCCAGCAGCAAAGAGTCGGGGGAGACGGTAGATACGCAGTATTTT
CDR3: CASSKESGETVDTQYF

J: TRBJ2-3
D: TRBD1
size: few
V: TRBV9
DNA: TGTGCCAGCAGCGAAACCGGGACAGGGTACGCAGATACGCAGTATTTT
CDR3: CASSETGTGYADTQYF

J: TRBJ1-1
D: -
size: -
V: TRBV5-1
DNA: TGTGCCAGCAGTTTAGACAGCTACACTGAAGCTTTCTTT
CDR3: CASSLDSYTEAFF

J: TRBJ2-2
D: -
size: -
V: TRBV10-3
DNA: TGTGCCATCAGTGATCCCCAGGTGGGGAGGACCGGGGAGCTGTTTTTT
CDR3: CAISDPQVGRTGELFF

J: TRBJ2-7
D: -
size: -
V: TRBV7-2
DNA: TGTGCCAGCAGCCCCGACTATACCTCCTACGAGCAGTACTTC
CDR3: CASSPDYTSYEQYF

J: TRBJ2-2
D: -
size: -
V: TRBV4-1
DNA: TGCGCCAGCAGCCGTACCGGGGGAACGAACACCGGGGAGCTGTTTTTT
CDR3: CASSRTGGTNTGELFF

J: TRBJ2-1
D: -
size: few
V: TRBV6-1
DNA: TGTGCCAGCAGTGGTGGGGCCGTCGCATACAATGAGCAGTTCTTC
CDR3: CASSGGAVAYNEQFF

J: TRBJ1-1
D: -
size: few
V: TRBV29-1
DNA: TGCAGCGGCAATGGGGTGGGTCACCCTGAAGCTTTCTTT
CDR3: CSGNGVGHPEAFF

J: TRBJ2-5
D: TRBD2
size: -
V: TRBV7-9
DNA: TGTGCCACCAGACTCAGCGGGGAAGAGACCCAGTACTTC
CDR3: CATRLSGEETQYF

J: TRBJ2-1
D: -
size: -
V: TRBV21-1
DNA: TGTGCCAGCAGCCCCCCCCGGGGGTCCTTCTACAATGAGCAGTTCTTC
CDR3: CASSPPRGSFYNEQFF

J: TRBJ2-7
D: -
size: -
V: TRBV5-1
DNA: TGCGCCAGCAGCTTGGCCTCCTACGCTGAAGAGCAGTACTTC
CDR3: CASSLASYAEEQYF

J: TRBJ2-7
D: TRBD1
size: -
V: TRBV15
DNA: TGTGCCACCAGCCCGAAGATGGGGACAGGGGGCTCCGAGCAGTACTTC
CDR3: CATSPKMGTGGSEQYF

J: TRBJ1-3
D: -
size: -
V: TRBV27
DNA: TGTGCCAGCAGGTTGACAGGCTCTGGAAACACCATATATTTT
CDR3: CASRLTGSGNTIYF

J: TRBJ2-4
D: TRBD1
size: -
V: TRBV11-2
DNA: TGTGCCAGCAGCTCCGGGACAGGCCTTTCGAACTTAGCCAAAAACATTCAGTACTTC
CDR3: CASSSGTGLSNLAKNIQYF

J: TRBJ2-1
D: TRBD2
size: -
V: TRBV7-7
DNA: TGTGCTAGCAGCCCCTCCCCCGGGACTAGCGACTACAATGAGCAGTTCTTC
CDR3: CASSPSPGTSDYNEQFF

J: TRBJ2-7
D: -
size: -
V: TRBV5-1
DNA: TGCGCCAGCAGCGTAGGAGAGTGGACCTACGAGCAGTACTTC
CDR3: CASSVGEWTYEQYF

J: TRBJ1-2
D: -
size: -
V: TRBV10-3
DNA: TGTGCCATCAGTGACAGTACACATGGCTACACCTTC
CDR3: CAISDSTHGYTF

J: TRBJ2-4
D: -
size: few
V: TRBV11-2
DNA: TGTGCCAGCATGGAGGGAGAGGGGGTAGGGATTCAGTACTTC
CDR3: CASMEGEGVGIQYF

J: TRBJ2-3
D: -
size: few
V: TRBV27
DNA: TGTGCCAGCAGTTTGCCAGGCCGGAGCACAGATACGCAGTATTTT
CDR3: CASSLPGRSTDTQYF

J: TRBJ2-4
D: TRBD2
size: few
V: TRBV7-2
DNA: TGTGCCAGCAGCCCGACTAGCGGGAGGGCGCGCGACATTCAGTACTTC
CDR3: CASSPTSGRARDIQYF

J: TRBJ1-6
D: TRBD1
size: once
V: TRBV12-3/TRBV12-4
DNA: TGTGCCAGCAGCTCACAGGGGATATCACCCCTCCACTTT
CDR3: CASSSQGISPLHF

J: TRBJ1-5
D: -
size: -
V: TRBV5-1
DNA: TGCGCCAGCAGCCCGGACGGCTACAATCAGCCCCAGCATTTT
CDR3: CASSPDGYNQPQHF

J: TRBJ2-1
D: -
size: few
V: TRBV6-5
DNA: TGTGCCTCTGGCGCAGATACCTACAATGAGCAGTTCTTC
CDR3: CASGADTYNEQFF

J: TRBJ2-1
D: -
size: -
V: TRBV5-1
DNA: TGCGCCAGCAGCTTGGCCATACTCATAGCGGACTACTACAATGAGCAGTTCTTC
CDR3: CASSLAILIADYYNEQFF

J: TRBJ2-3
D: TRBD2
size: -
V: TRBV5-1
DNA: TGCGCCAGCAGCTTCGAGGGAGGGGTCGCAGATACGCAGTATTTT
CDR3: CASSFEGGVADTQYF

J: TRBJ2-7
D: -
size: -
V: TRBV4-2
DNA: TGTGCCAGCAGCTGGGTAGGAGACGCCTACGAGCAGTACTTC
CDR3: CASSWVGDAYEQYF

J: TRBJ2-5
D: -
size: few
V: TRBV6-5
DNA: TGTGCCAGCAGTTACAAATGGGGGGCGTTAGGGGAGACCCAGTACTTC
CDR3: CASSYKWGALGETQYF

J: TRBJ2-2
D: -
size: -
V: TRBV4-1
DNA: TGCGCCAGCAGCCAAGAGAGGACTTCACTCCCCGGGGAGCTGTTTTTT
CDR3: CASSQERTSLPGELFF

J: TRBJ2-1
D: -
size: few
V: TRBV6-6
DNA: TGTGCCAGCAGTCTACGGGAAGTTCACAATGAGCAGTTCTTC
CDR3: CASSLREVHNEQFF

J: TRBJ2-5
D: -
size: -
V: TRBV29-1
DNA: TGCAGCGTTGAAGGGCTCCTACGGCGTCACAACCAAGAGACCCAGTACTTC
CDR3: CSVEGLLRRHNQETQYF

J: TRBJ2-7
D: -
size: -
V: TRBV7-9
DNA: TGTGCCAGCAGCCGGGAAGGCCCAAAAGGCATCTACGAGCAGTACTTC
CDR3: CASSREGPKGIYEQYF

J: TRBJ2-1
D: -
size: few
V: TRBV3-1
DNA: TGTGCCAGCAGCAAAGGGGCCGGAACCTACAATGAGCAGTTCTTC
CDR3: CASSKGAGTYNEQFF

J: TRBJ1-2
D: TRBD1
size: -
V: TRBV18
DNA: TGTGCCAGCTCACCGGGACAGTCGGAGTTAGAATATGGCTACACCTTC
CDR3: CASSPGQSELEYGYTF

J: TRBJ2-3
D: -
size: -
V: TRBV11-2
DNA: TGTGCCAGTAGCTTAGATCCGGTGGGGTCGGAGACGCAGTATTTT
CDR3: CASSLDPVGSETQYF

J: TRBJ1-2
D: -
size: few
V: TRBV29-1
DNA: TGCAGCGTTATCCTCCTAAGCGGATCTTACTATGGCTACACCTTC
CDR3: CSVILLSGSYYGYTF

J: TRBJ2-7
D: -
size: -
V: TRBV15
DNA: TGTGCCACCAGCGTAGGGGACTCCTACGAGCAGTACTTC
CDR3: CATSVGDSYEQYF

J: TRBJ2-7
D: -
size: -
V: TRBV4-1
DNA: TGCGCCAGCAGCCAGGGGGCCATGGTCGGCTACGAGCAGTACTTC
CDR3: CASSQGAMVGYEQYF

J: TRBJ2-5
D: -
size: -
V: TRBV6-2/TRBV6-3
DNA: TGTGCCAGTTCAATCCCAGGAGAGACCCAGTACTTC
CDR3: CASSIPGETQYF

J: TRBJ2-2
D: -
size: -
V: TRBV4-1
DNA: TGCGCCAGCAGCCTAACGCAATTCACCGGGGAGCTGTTTTTT
CDR3: CASSLTQFTGELFF

J: TRBJ1-2
D: -
size: -
V: TRBV20-1
DNA: TGCAGTGCTAGAGACCCCGGCGGCTCTGCTAACTATGGCTACACCTTC
CDR3: CSARDPGGSANYGYTF

J: TRBJ2-1
D: -
size: -
V: TRBV7-9
DNA: TGTGCCAGCAGCTACCCTTACCAAGAGCAGTTCTTC
CDR3: CASSYPYQEQFF

J: TRBJ1-2
D: -
size: -
V: TRBV6-5
DNA: TGTGCCAGCAGTACCCTCCATGGCTACACCTTC
CDR3: CASSTLHGYTF

J: TRBJ2-5
D: -
size: many
V: TRBV6-5
DNA: TGTGCCAGCAGTTACTCAATAGCAGAGACCCAGTACTTC
CDR3: CASSYSIAETQYF

J: TRBJ2-1
D: TRBD2
size: many
V: TRBV9
DNA: TGTGCCAGCAGCGTAGCTGCGGGGGGACTAGTTGTTGAGCAGTTCTTC
CDR3: CASSVAAGGLVVEQFF

J: TRBJ2-7
D: -
size: -
V: TRBV10-3
DNA: TGTGCCACGACTCTTGAGACTAGTAACGAGCAGTACTTC
CDR3: CATTLETSNEQYF

J: TRBJ2-7
D: -
size: -
V: TRBV20-1
DNA: TGCAGTGCTAGACGGGGCCAAGGGCCTGGACGAAGGACGGGCGAGCAGTACTTC
CDR3: CSARRGQGPGRRTGEQYF

J: TRBJ2-3
D: -
size: -
V: TRBV20-1
DNA: TGCAGTGCTAAAGGATGGGGGGGACACCTCACAGATACGCAGTATTTT
CDR3: CSAKGWGGHLTDTQYF